This T cell receptor beta chain was sequenced in a study of T cells in Graves' hyperthyroidism and ophthalmopathy. Study observations and caveats: Ophthalmopathy, as predicted by the model, came a median around 7 months after the prediction. Clonotypes that were expanded in thyroid above 0.001 mostly appeared in blood too.

Germline V gene data show CDR1 as SGHRS and CDR2 as YFSETQ. The length of the CDR3 is 15 residues. With V trimmed by 7 bases and J by 5 bases, 5 bases remained unmatched. TCR beta CDR3 regions were amplified from RNA. The HTBI primer set was used in a first-round RT-PCR of the TCR CDR3. TCRdb analysed the multiplex PCR reads with MiXCR anew, one entry per CDR3 protein. The table has over 300,000 distinct CDR3 sequences, about 15% seen once. This clonotype has at least ten counts. Its antigen is unidentified. Reasons for excluding patients were uncontrolled infection, other autoimmune disease, pregnancy or lactation.

The sequenced sample was blood. The receptor was derived from a woman aged 55-69 years with Graves' hyperthyroidism. J is TRBJ2-2 and V is TRBV5-1; 13 bases match TRBD2. CDR3 nucleotides: TGCGCCAGCGCAGGACTAGCGGGAGTTACCGGGGAGCTGTTTTTT. It is translated as CASAGLAGVTGELFF. The full variable domain, in which reference TRBV5-1 and TRBJ2-2 provide the parts outside the CDR3, is KAGVTQTPRYLIKTRGQQVTLSCSPISGHRSVSWYQQTPGQGLQFLFEYFSETQRNKGNFPGRFSGRQFSNSRSEMNVSTLELGDSALYLCASAGLAGVTGELFFGEGSRLTVL.